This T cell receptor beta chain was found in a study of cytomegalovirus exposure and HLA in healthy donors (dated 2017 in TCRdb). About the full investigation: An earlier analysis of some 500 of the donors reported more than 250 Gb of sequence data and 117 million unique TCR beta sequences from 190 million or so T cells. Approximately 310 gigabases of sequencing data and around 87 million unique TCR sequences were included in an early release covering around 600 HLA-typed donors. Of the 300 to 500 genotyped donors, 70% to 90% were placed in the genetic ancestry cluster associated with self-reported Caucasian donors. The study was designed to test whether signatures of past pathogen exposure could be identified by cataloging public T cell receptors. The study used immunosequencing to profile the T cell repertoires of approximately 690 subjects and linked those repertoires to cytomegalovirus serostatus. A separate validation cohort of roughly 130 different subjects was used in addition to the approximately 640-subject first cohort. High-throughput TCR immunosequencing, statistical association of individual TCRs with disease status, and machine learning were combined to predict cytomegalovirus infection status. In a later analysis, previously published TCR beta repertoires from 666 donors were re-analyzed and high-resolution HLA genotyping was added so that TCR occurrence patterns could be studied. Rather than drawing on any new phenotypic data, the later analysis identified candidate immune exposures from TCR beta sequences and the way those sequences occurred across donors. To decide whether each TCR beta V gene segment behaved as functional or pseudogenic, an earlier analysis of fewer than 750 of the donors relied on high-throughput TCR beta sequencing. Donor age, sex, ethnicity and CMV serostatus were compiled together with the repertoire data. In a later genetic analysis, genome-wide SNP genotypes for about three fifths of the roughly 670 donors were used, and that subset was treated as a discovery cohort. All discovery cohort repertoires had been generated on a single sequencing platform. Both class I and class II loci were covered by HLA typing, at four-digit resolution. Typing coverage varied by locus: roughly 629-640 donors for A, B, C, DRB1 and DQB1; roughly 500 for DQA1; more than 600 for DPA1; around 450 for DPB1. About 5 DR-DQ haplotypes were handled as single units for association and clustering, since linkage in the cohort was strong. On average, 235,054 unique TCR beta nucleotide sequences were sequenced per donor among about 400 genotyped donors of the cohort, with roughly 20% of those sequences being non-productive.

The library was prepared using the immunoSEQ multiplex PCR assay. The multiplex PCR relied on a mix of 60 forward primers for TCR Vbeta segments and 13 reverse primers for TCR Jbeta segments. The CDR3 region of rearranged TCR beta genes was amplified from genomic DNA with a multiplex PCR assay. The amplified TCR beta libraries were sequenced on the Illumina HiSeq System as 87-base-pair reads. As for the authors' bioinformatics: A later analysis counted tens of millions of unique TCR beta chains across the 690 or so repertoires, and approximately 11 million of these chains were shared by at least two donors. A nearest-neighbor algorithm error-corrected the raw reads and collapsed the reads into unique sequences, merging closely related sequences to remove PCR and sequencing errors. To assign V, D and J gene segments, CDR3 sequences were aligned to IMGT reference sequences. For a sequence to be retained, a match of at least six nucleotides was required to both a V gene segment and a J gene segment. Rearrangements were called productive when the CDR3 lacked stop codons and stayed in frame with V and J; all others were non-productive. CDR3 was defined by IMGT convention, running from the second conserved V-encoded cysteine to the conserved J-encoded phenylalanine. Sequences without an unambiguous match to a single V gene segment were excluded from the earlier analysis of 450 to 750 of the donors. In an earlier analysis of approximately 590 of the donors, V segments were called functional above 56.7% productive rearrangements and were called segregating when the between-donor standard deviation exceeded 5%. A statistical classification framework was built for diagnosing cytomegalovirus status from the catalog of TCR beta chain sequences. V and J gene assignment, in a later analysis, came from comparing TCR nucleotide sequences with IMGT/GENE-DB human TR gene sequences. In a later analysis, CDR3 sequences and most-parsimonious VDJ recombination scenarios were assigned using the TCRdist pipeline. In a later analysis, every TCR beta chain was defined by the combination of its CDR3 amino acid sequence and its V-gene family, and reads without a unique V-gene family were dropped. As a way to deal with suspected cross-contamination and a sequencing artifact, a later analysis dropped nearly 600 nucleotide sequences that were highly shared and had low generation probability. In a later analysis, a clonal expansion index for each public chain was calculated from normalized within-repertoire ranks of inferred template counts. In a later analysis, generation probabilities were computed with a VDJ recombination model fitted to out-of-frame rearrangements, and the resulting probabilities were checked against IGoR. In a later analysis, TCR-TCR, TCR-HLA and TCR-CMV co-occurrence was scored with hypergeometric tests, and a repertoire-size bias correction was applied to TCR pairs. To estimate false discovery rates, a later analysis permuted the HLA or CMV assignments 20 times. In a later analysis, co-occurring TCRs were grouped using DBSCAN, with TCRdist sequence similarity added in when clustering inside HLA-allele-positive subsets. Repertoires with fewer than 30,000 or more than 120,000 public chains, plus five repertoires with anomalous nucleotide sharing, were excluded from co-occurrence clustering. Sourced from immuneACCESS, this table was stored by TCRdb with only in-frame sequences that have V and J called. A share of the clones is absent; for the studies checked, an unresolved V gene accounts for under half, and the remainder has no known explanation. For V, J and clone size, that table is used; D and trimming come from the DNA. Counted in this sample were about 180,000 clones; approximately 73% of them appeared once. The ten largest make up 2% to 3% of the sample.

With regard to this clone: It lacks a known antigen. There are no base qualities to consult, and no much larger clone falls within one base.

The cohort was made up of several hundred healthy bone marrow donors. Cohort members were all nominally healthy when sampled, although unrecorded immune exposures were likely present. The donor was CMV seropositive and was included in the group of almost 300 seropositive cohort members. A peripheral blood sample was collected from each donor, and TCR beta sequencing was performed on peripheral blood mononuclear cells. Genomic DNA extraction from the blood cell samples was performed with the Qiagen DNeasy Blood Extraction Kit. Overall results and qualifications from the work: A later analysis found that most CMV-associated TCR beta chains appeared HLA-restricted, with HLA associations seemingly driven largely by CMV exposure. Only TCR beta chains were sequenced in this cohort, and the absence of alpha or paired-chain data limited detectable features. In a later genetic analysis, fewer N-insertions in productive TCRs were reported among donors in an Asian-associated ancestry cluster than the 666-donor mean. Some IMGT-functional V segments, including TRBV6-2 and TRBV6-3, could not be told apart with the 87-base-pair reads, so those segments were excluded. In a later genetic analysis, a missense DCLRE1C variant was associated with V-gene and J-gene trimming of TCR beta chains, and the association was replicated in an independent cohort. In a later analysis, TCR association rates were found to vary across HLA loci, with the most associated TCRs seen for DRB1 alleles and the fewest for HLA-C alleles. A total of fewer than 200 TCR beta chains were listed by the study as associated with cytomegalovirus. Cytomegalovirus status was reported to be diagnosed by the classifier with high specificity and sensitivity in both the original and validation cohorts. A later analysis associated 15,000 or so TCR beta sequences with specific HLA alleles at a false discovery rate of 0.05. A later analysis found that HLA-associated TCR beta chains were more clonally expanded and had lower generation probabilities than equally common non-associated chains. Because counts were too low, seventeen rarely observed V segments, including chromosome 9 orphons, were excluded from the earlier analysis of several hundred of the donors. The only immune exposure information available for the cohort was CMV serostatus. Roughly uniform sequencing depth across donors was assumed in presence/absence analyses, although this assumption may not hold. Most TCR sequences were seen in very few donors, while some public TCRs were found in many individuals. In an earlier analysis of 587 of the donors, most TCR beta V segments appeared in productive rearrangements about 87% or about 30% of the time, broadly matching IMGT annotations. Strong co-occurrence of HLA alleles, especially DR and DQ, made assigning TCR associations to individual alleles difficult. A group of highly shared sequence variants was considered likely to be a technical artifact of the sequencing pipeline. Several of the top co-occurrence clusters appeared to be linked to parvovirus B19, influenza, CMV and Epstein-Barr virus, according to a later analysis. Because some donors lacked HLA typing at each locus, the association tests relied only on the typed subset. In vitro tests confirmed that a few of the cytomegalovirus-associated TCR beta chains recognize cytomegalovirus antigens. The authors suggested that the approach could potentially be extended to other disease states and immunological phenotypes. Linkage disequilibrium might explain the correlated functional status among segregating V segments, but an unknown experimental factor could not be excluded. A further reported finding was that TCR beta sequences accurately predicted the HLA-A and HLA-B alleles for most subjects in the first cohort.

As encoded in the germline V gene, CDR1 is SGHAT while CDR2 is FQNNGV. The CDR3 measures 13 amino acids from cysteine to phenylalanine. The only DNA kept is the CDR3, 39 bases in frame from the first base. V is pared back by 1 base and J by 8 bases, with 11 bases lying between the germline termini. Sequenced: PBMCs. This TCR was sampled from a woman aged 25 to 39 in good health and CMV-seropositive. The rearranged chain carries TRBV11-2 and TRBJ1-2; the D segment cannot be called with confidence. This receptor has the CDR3 CASSLATKNGYTF. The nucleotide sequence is TGTGCCAGCAGCTTAGCCACAAAGAACGGCTACACCTTC.